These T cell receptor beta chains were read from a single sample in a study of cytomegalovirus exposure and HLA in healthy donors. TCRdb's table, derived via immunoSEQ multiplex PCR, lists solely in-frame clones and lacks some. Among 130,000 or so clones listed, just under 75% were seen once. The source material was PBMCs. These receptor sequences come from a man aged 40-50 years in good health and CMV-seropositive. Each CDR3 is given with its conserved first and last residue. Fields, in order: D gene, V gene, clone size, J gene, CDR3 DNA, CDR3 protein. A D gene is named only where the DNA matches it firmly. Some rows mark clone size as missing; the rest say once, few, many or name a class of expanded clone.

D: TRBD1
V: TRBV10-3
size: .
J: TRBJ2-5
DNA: TGTGCCATCAGCAAGACAGGGGACGACTTCCAGTACTTC
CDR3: CAISKTGDDFQYF

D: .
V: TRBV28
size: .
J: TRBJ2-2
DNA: TGTGCCAGCAGTTTGGTAGAGGGCAGCACCGGGGAGCTGTTTTTT
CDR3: CASSLVEGSTGELFF

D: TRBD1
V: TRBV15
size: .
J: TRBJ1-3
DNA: TGTGCCACCAGCAGGGACAGGGGGGCTGGAAACACCATATATTTT
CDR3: CATSRDRGAGNTIYF

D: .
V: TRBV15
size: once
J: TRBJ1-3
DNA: TGTGCCACCAGCAGAGATCTCGTGCGTTCTGGAAACACCATATATTTT
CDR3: CATSRDLVRSGNTIYF

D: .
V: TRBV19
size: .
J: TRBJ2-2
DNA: TGTGCCAGTACCCGGACTCACACCGGGGAGCTGTTTTTT
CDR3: CASTRTHTGELFF

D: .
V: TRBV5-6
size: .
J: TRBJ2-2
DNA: TGTGCCAGCAGCTTGGAGATGGGGGGAAACACCGGGGAGCTGTTTTTT
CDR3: CASSLEMGGNTGELFF

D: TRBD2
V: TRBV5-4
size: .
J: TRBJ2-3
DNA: TGTGCCAGCAGCTCCCGACTAGCGGGGAGCACAGATACGCAGTATTTT
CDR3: CASSSRLAGSTDTQYF

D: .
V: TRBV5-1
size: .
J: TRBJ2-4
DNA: TGCGCCAGCAGCTTTGGAGGGGACGTACCCATTCAGTACTTC
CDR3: CASSFGGDVPIQYF

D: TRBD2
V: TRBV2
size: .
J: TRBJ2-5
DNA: TGTGCCAGCAGTGAAACCGGGACTAGCGGGGGGCCCTTCGGGGAGACCCAGTACTTC
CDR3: CASSETGTSGGPFGETQYF

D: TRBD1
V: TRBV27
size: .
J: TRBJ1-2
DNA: TGTGCCAGCAGTTTCAGCCGGGACAGTTTAATGGGCTACACCTTC
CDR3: CASSFSRDSLMGYTF

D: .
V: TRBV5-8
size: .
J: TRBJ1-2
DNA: TGTGCCAGCAGCTTGCGTATCCAGGGTGGTGGCTACACCTTC
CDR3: CASSLRIQGGGYTF

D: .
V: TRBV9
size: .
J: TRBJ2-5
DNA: TGTGCCAGCAGCCTAGGGACACCGCCCCAAGAGACCCAGTACTTC
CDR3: CASSLGTPPQETQYF

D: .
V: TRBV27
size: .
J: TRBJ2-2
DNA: TGTGCCAGCAGTTTAGCCCCGGGCGGGCCTGGGGAGCTGTTTTTT
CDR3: CASSLAPGGPGELFF

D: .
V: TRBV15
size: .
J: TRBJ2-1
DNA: TGTGCCACCGGGCGCTTCGATGAGCAGTTCTTC
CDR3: CATGRFDEQFF

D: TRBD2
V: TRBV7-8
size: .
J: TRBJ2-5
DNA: TGTGCCAGCAGCTTAGCTCTCGTGGTGACAGGCGGGCTAGCGGGAACCTGGGAGACCCAGTACTTC
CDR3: CASSLALVVTGGLAGTWETQYF

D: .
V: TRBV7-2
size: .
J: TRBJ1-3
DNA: TGTGCCAGCAGCTTAGAAAACAGGTTAATCTCTGGAAACACCATATATTTT
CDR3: CASSLENRLISGNTIYF

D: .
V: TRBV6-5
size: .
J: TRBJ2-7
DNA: TGTGCCAGCAGTTACCCCGGACAGCTCGAGCAGTACTTC
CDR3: CASSYPGQLEQYF

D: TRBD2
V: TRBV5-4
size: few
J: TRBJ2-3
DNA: TGTGCCAGCAAAGCAGGGACTAGCGGGAGGGATACGCAGTATTTT
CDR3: CASKAGTSGRDTQYF

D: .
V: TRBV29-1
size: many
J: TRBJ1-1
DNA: TGCAGCGTTGCTTTAGGGACAAGGACTGAAGCTTTCTTT
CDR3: CSVALGTRTEAFF

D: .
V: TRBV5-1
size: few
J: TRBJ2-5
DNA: TGCGCCAGCAGCCCGGCGTTGAGGGAGACCCAGTACTTC
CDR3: CASSPALRETQYF

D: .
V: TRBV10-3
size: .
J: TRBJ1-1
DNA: TGTGCCATCAGTGAGCAGCGGCGAGGGGGAGACACTGAAGCTTTCTTT
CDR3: CAISEQRRGGDTEAFF

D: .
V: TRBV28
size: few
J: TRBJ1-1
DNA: TGTGCCAGCAGTTTATACCTCAAGTTAGCGAACACTGAAGCTTTCTTT
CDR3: CASSLYLKLANTEAFF

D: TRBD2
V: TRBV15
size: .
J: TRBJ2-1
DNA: TGTGCCACCAGAGCTAGCGGATCTGCTGCTGGTGAGCAGTTCTTC
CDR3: CATRASGSAAGEQFF

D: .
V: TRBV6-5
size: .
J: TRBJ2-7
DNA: TGTGCCAGCAGTTACTCGAATCCCCGAGCGGGCCAGTACTTC
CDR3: CASSYSNPRAGQYF

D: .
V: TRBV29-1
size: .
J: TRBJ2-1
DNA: TGCAGCGCCGGACTCTCGTCGTCCAATGAGCAGTTCTTC
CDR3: CSAGLSSSNEQFF

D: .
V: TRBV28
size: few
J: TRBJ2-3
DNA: TGTGCCAGCCAGGGGGCGGGAGAGGCTGATACGCAGTATTTT
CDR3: CASQGAGEADTQYF

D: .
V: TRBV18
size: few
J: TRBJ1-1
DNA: TGTGCCAGCTCACCACGCCAGGGGACCAGCTTGAACACTGAAGCTTTCTTT
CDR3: CASSPRQGTSLNTEAFF

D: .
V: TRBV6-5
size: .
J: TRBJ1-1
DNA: TGTGCCAGCAGTCCGACAGGCAACACTGAAGCTTTCTTT
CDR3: CASSPTGNTEAFF

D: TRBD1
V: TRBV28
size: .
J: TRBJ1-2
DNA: TGTGCCAGCAGTTCCCCCCGAGTAGAACAGGGGAACTATGGCTACACCTTC
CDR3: CASSSPRVEQGNYGYTF

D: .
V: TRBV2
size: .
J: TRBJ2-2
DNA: TGTGCCAGCGGTGGGACAACGAACACCGGGGAGCTGTTTTTT
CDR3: CASGGTTNTGELFF